The 6 T cell receptor beta chains presented below share a single source sample, sequenced in a study of blood T cell repertoires in COVID-19. The assay was immunoSEQ multiplex PCR, and TCRdb's table has in-frame clones only and misses some. The data show 250,000 to 350,000 clones, around 85% seen once. The specimen was PBMCs or T cells enriched from blood (not recorded which). The receptors come from a woman aged 45-65 years who had recovered from COVID-19.

The rearrangement links TRBV18 to TRBJ2-2, with 9 nucleotides matching TRBD1. The J segment lost 0 bases and the V segment lost 1 base, leaving 3 bases of the junction unmatched. This CDR3 comprises 17 residues. Germline CDR1 KGHSH, CDR2 LQKENI. In DNA, the CDR3 is TGTGCCAGCTCACCACGACAGGGGGAGGCGAACACCGGGGAGCTGTTTTTT. Translated: CASSPRQGEANTGELFF.

V is TRBV27 and J is TRBJ2-1; 8 bases line up with TRBD2. V dropped 5 bases and J dropped 3; count of bases not matched to a gene: 6. The CDR3 is 15 amino acids. Germline V gives CDR1 MNHEY, CDR2 SMNVEV (reference sequence). CDR3 in amino acids: CASSPSGLFYNEQFF. The CDR3 bases are TGTGCCAGCAGTCCTAGCGGGTTATTCTACAATGAGCAGTTCTTC.

This clone was seen once. V gene TRBV7-2 combines with J gene TRBJ2-3; D is possibly TRBD1 (5 bases). Trimming left V 4 bases short and J 3 bases short, with 14 bases between. CDR3 size: 15 residues. Germline CDR1 reads SGHTA; CDR2 reads FQGNSA. CDR3 protein: CASSSRTSRTDTQYF. The CDR3, as DNA: TGTGCCAGCAGCTCCCGGACAAGCCGTACAGATACGCAGTATTTT.

The chain employs TRBV30 and TRBJ1-5; D perhaps matches TRBD1 (6 bases). Trimming shortened V by 7 bases and J by 4 bases, and 17 bases separated the two germline ends. The CDR3 consists of 14 residues. Germline CDR1 and CDR2: GTSNPN and SVGIG (reference sequence). CDR3 nucleotide sequence: TGTGCCTTCCAACCCACAGGGATGAATCAGCCCCAGCATTTT. Translated, it gives CAFQPTGMNQPQHF.

This clone was found a few times. The gene calls are TRBV19 and TRBJ2-7; 9 bases are a match to TRBD1. The CDR3 is 15 amino acids. Germline CDR1 LNHDA, CDR2 SQIVND (reference sequence). After removal of 3 bases from V and 3 bases from J, the junction contained 6 bases not matched to a gene. CDR3 DNA sequence: TGTGCCAGTAGTATTTCCACGACAGGGGGCTACGAGCAGTACTTC. Encoded protein: CASSISTTGGYEQYF.

This clone was seen a single time. The chain couples TRBV27 to TRBJ1-2, with a weak D call TRBD1 (5 bases). This CDR3 is 15 amino acids long. Germline V gene lookup returns CDR1 MNHEY and CDR2 SMNVEV (reference sequence). The V end lost 0 bases, the J end lost 3 bases, and 11 bases lay between the germline ends. CDR3 protein: CASSLSMGGDYGYTF. CDR3 nucleotide sequence: TGTGCCAGCAGTTTATCGATGGGGGGGGACTATGGCTACACCTTC.